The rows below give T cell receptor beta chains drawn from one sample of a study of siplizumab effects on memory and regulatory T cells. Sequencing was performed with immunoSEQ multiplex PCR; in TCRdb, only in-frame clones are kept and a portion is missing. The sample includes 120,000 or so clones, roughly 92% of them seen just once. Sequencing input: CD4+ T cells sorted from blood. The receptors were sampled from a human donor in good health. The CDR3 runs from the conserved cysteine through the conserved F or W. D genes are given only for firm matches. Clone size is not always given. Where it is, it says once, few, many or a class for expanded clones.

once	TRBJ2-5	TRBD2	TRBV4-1	CASSQTGTSGGAQETQYF	TGCGCCAGCAGCCAGACCGGGACTAGCGGGGGGGCCCAAGAGACCCAGTACTTC
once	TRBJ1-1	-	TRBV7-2	CASSRLTVNTEAFF	TGTGCCAGCAGCCGACTCACGGTGAACACTGAAGCTTTCTTT
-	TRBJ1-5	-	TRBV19	CASSRTWGKGNQPQHF	TGTGCCAGTAGTAGGACCTGGGGGAAAGGCAATCAGCCCCAGCATTTT
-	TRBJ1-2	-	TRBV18	CASSPQSDSGLGNYGYTF	TGTGCCAGCTCACCACAATCGGATTCAGGACTGGGAAACTATGGCTACACCTTC
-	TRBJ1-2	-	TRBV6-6	CASSFPGGVGYTF	TGTGCCAGCAGTTTCCCGGGAGGGGTCGGCTACACCTTC
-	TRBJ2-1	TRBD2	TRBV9	CASSVAAGETEQFF	TGTGCCAGCAGCGTAGCGGCGGGGGAGACGGAGCAGTTCTTC
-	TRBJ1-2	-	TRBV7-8	CASSFGLNYGYTF	TGTGCCAGCAGCTTCGGGCTGAACTATGGCTACACCTTC
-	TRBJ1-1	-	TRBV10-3	CAISDGTRNTEAFF	TGTGCCATCAGTGACGGGACACGGAACACTGAAGCTTTCTTT
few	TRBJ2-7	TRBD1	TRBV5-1	CASSFEGARTYEQYF	TGCGCCAGCAGCTTTGAGGGGGCGAGGACCTACGAGCAGTACTTC
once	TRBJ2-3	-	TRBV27	CASGPQWGLGDTQYF	TGTGCCAGCGGCCCACAGTGGGGGTTAGGAGATACGCAGTATTTT
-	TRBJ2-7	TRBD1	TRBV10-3	CAISDSTGASYEQYF	TGTGCCATCAGTGATTCGACAGGGGCATCCTACGAGCAGTACTTC
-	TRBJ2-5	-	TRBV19	CASKEGGLGETQYF	TGTGCCAGTAAAGAGGGGGGGCTTGGAGAGACCCAGTACTTC
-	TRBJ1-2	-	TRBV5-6	CASSFGTGLTGYTF	TGTGCCAGCAGCTTTGGTACAGGCCTCACTGGCTACACCTTC
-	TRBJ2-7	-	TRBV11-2	CASSLGQRYEQYF	TGTGCCAGCAGCTTAGGCCAACGCTACGAGCAGTACTTC
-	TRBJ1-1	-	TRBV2	CASSTGWEAEAFF	TGTGCCAGCAGCACAGGGTGGGAGGCTGAAGCTTTCTTT
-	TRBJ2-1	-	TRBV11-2	CACWDGYNEQFF	TGTGCCTGCTGGGACGGATACAATGAGCAGTTCTTC
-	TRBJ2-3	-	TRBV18	CASSTTGHSTDTQYF	TGTGCCAGCTCCACCACTGGACATAGCACAGATACGCAGTATTTT
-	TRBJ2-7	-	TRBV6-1	CASSPKPYF	TGTGCCAGCAGCCCCAAACCGTACTTC
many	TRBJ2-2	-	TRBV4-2	CASSQGPHSNTGELFF	TGTGCCAGCAGCCAAGGTCCACACTCCAACACCGGGGAGCTGTTTTTT
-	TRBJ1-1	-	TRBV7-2	CASSRYRVNTEAFF	TGTGCCAGCAGCCGGTACAGGGTGAACACTGAAGCTTTCTTT
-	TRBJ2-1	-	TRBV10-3	CAISEIGIDNEQFF	TGTGCCATCAGTGAAATAGGTATCGACAATGAGCAGTTCTTC
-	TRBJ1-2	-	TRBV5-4	CASTGTGNYGYTF	TGTGCCAGCACCGGTACAGGGAACTATGGCTACACCTTC
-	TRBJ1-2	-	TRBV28	CAVHQVGALGYTF	TGTGCCGTTCATCAAGTGGGGGCGCTAGGCTACACCTTC
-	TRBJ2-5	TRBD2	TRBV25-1	CASSELLAGKETQYF	TGTGCCAGCAGTGAATTACTAGCGGGGAAAGAGACCCAGTACTTC
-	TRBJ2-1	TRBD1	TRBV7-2	CASSFQSGTGNYNEQFF	TGTGCCAGCAGCTTTCAGTCCGGGACAGGGAACTACAATGAGCAGTTCTTC
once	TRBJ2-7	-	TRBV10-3	CAISDPTGAGSYEQYF	TGTGCCATCAGTGATCCCACGGGAGCCGGTAGTTACGAGCAGTACTTC